This T cell receptor (beta chain) was captured in a study of shared T cell receptors in the human thymus. The data were produced by immunoSEQ multiplex PCR, yet TCRdb's version contains in-frame clones alone and is incomplete. The table lists 540,000 or so clones, 75% to 80% of them singletons. V lost 5 bases, J lost 4 bases, and 8 bases stayed unmatched. CDR1 and CDR2 (germline): SGHNT, YENEEA. This CDR3 is 15 amino acids long. This clone was counted a few times. These same data were also listed under a study on human thymus T cells.

This chain uses TRBV11-3 with TRBJ2-5; 9 bases align to TRBD1. The sequenced material came from thymocytes. This receptor was obtained from a boy under two years old with a congenital heart defect. The CDR3 is CASSARDRVGETQYF. The CDR3 nucleotides read TGTGCCAGCAGCGCACGGGACAGGGTGGGAGAGACCCAGTACTTC. Complete variable domain (other parts from reference TRBV11-3 and TRBJ2-5): EAGVVQSPRYKIIEKKQPVAFWCNPISGHNTLYWYLQNLGQGPELLIRYENEEAVDDSQLPKDRFSAERLKGVDSTLKIQPAELGDSAVYLCASSARDRVGETQYFGPGTRLLVL.